The 25 T cell receptor beta chains given below trace back to one sample, sequenced in a study of blood T cell repertoires in COVID-19. Assay used: immunoSEQ multiplex PCR; TCRdb lists only in-frame clones, some missing. The sample has hundreds of thousands of clones; around 89% are singletons. Material: PBMCs or T cells enriched from blood (not recorded which). Receptors originate from a woman between 45 and 60 years old who had recovered from COVID-19.

The chain uses TRBV21-1 and TRBJ2-7; the table's D call, TRBD1, has no DNA check behind it. TRBV21-1 is labeled a pseudogene. The CDR3 length is 16 residues. The CDR3 spells CASSKGRRDRTYEQYF. The CDR3, as DNA: TGTGCCAGCAGCAAAGGTCGTCGGGACAGAACCTACGAGCAGTACTTC.

This chain uses TRBV14 with TRBJ2-7; D is ambiguous. From germline, CDR1 is SGHDN and CDR2 FVKESK. V was cut by 3 bases and J by 2 bases, with 14 bases left in between. The CDR3 loop spans 15 amino acids. CDR3 loop: CASSQRPGSAYEQYF. CDR3 nucleotides: TGTGCCAGCAGCCAGCGGCCCGGCTCCGCCTACGAGCAGTACTTC.

V usage is TRBV7-9 and J usage is TRBJ2-3, with D perhaps matching TRBD1 (5 bases). The CDR3 loop spans 13 amino acids. CDR1 SEHNR and CDR2 FQNEAQ come from the germline V gene (reference sequence). Deletions cut 8 bases from V and 1 base from J, with 10 bases between. CDR3 bases: TGTGCCAGCGGCACCAGGGGCACAGATACGCAGTATTTT. It codes for CASGTRGTDTQYF.

This chain uses TRBV5-1 with TRBJ2-1; 9 bases align to TRBD2. The V gene's germline CDR1 is SGHRS and CDR2 YFSETQ. The trim removed 3 bases at V and 5 bases at J, leaving 15 bases unmatched. The CDR3 has 18 amino acids. CDR3 loop: CASSYPWASGKGHNEQFF. The CDR3 region has the DNA TGCGCCAGCAGCTATCCTTGGGCTAGCGGGAAGGGGCACAATGAGCAGTTCTTC.

The rearrangement joins TRBV6-5 to TRBJ2-7; D is undetermined. Trimming took off 2 bases at V and 7 bases at J, with 15 bases between the two ends. CDR3 length: 14 residues. Germline CDR1 reads MNHEY; CDR2 reads SVGAGI. The CDR3 loop reads CASSYTQNVREQYF. Here the CDR3 DNA reads TGTGCCAGCAGTTACACCCAAAACGTACGGGAGCAGTACTTC.

V usage is TRBV19 and J usage is TRBJ2-2, with 13 nucleotides matching TRBD2. Germline V gene sequence: CDR1 LNHDA, CDR2 SQIVND (reference sequence). The CDR3 runs to 16 residues. J gave up 6 bases and V 5 bases, and 6 bases lay outside the gene matches. The CDR3 loop is CASSPGTSGKAGELFF. The CDR3 DNA follows: TGTGCCAGTAGTCCCGGGACTAGCGGGAAGGCCGGGGAGCTGTTTTTT.

The rearrangement uses TRBV29-1 and TRBJ2-1; 9 bases fit TRBD2. The CDR3 extends over 14 amino acids. The J segment lost 1 base and the V segment lost 6 bases, leaving 4 bases of the junction unmatched. CDR1 and CDR2 (germline): SQVTM, ANQGSEA. CDR3 nucleotide sequence: TGCAGCGTGGATAGCGGGAGTTCCTACAATGAGCAGTTCTTC. Protein product: CSVDSGSSYNEQFF.

This clone was observed a handful of times. This chain links TRBV10-3 with TRBJ1-5, with 7 bases lining up with TRBD1. The trim removed 5 bases at V and 1 base at J, leaving 2 bases unmatched. CDR3 size: 14 residues. The germline V gene has CDR1 ENHRY and CDR2 SYGVKD. The CDR3 protein is CAISKDRSNQPQHF. The CDR3 coding sequence is TGTGCCATCAGTAAGGACAGGAGCAATCAGCCCCAGCATTTT.

This clone was observed once. The chain combines TRBV6-5 with TRBJ2-3, with 7 bases lining up with TRBD1. This CDR3 has 16 residues. After removal of 3 bases from V and 0 bases from J, the junction contained 6 bases not matched to a gene. Germline loops: CDR1 MNHEY, CDR2 SVGAGI. The CDR3 nucleotides read TGTGCCAGCAGTTATTCGGGGACAGTCAGCACAGATACGCAGTATTTT. Amino acids: CASSYSGTVSTDTQYF.

This clone showed up just once. The V gene is TRBV6-1, the J gene TRBJ1-2, with 8 positions matching TRBD1. CDR1 MNHNS and CDR2 SASEGT come from the germline V gene. CDR3 length: 13 amino acids. Losses at the gene ends were 2 bases for V and 7 bases for J; bases not matched to a gene: 3. CDR3 DNA: TGTGCCAGCAGTGAACAGGGGGCAAGTGGCTACACCTTC. Encoded protein: CASSEQGASGYTF.

V gene TRBV6-2 or TRBV6-3 combines with J gene TRBJ1-5, with a possible D match to TRBD1 (6 bases). The length of the CDR3 is 19 residues. The germline V gene encodes CDR1 MNHEY and CDR2 SVGEGT. Deletions cut 4 bases from V and 6 bases from J, with 28 bases between. CDR3 DNA: TGTGCCAGCAGTTTGGGGGATGCCGCCGGGACAACAATGGGTCAGCCCCAGCATTTT. It codes for CASSLGDAAGTTMGQPQHF.

The V and J genes are TRBV18 and TRBJ2-3, with D perhaps matching TRBD1 (5 bases). V was trimmed by 4 bases and J by 2 bases, leaving 22 bases between them. In germline, CDR1 is KGHSH, CDR2 LQKENI. The CDR3 is 18 residues long. The CDR3 region has the DNA TGTGCCAGCTCACTACCAAATGGGGCGGTACATCCCACAGATACGCAGTATTTT. As protein: CASSLPNGAVHPTDTQYF.

The chain uses TRBV9 and TRBJ2-2; 13 bases are a match to TRBD2. V was clipped by 4 bases and J by 4 bases; unmatched bases: 4. The CDR3 consists of 16 residues. Germline V lookup: CDR1 SGDLS, CDR2 YYNGEE. The CDR3 nucleotides read TGTGCCAGCAGCCCAGGACTAGCGGGAGTCACCGGGGAGCTGTTTTTT. It specifies CASSPGLAGVTGELFF.

V and J are TRBV5-5 and TRBJ1-6; the D gene is possibly TRBD1 (5 bases). The CDR3 covers 15 residues. V gave up 4 bases and J gave up 7 bases, with 15 bases separating them. Germline-derived CDR1 and CDR2 are SGHKS and YYEKEE (reference sequence). CDR3: CASSPYTGENSPLHF. The CDR3 nucleotides are TGTGCCAGCAGCCCTTATACAGGAGAGAATTCACCCCTCCACTTT.

This clone was seen a handful of times. The chain couples TRBV29-1 to TRBJ1-1; D not certain. V shed 7 bases and J shed 5 bases, with 23 bases lying between them. Germline CDR1 is SQVTM and CDR2 is ANQGSEA. The CDR3 is made up of 15 amino acids. Written as DNA, the CDR3 is TGCAGCGCTCTGGGTTTGACACCGGCAAGGACTGAAGCTTTCTTT. Residues: CSALGLTPARTEAFF.

The rearrangement uses TRBV2 and TRBJ2-1; D might be TRBD1 (7 bases). CDR3 length: 15 residues. The germline gives CDR1 SNHLY, CDR2 FYNNEI. Deletions cut 4 bases from V and 7 bases from J, with 17 bases between. Here the CDR3 reads CASSGTTGRTNEQFF. CDR3 bases: TGTGCCAGCAGTGGTACGACAGGGAGGACGAATGAGCAGTTCTTC.

The CDR3 loop is CASRGGSGTGELFF. For the CDR3, the DNA is TGTGCCAGCCGGGGCGGGAGTGGTACCGGGGAGCTGTTTTTT. The rearrangement uses TRBV6-5 and TRBJ2-2; 7 nucleotides align to TRBD2. CDR1 and CDR2 from the germline V gene are MNHEY and SVGAGI. The CDR3 contains 14 residues. The V and J ends lost 8 bases and 5 bases, in that order; junction bases with no gene match: 8.

This sequence joins TRBV29-1 and TRBJ1-1; TRBD1 agrees at 7 bases. Germline values: CDR1 SQVTM, CDR2 ANQGSEA. This CDR3 has 15 residues. The V and J ends lost 2 bases and 1 base, in that order; junction bases with no gene match: 7. The CDR3 DNA reads TGCAGCGTTGAACCCGCAGGGGGTTGGAACACTGAAGCTTTCTTT. This encodes CSVEPAGGWNTEAFF.

This clone occurred once. The chain recombines TRBV15 with TRBJ2-7; 9 bases match TRBD1. The CDR3 has 14 residues. V was clipped by 6 bases and J by 6 bases; unmatched bases: 9. Looked up from germline, CDR1 is LNHNV and CDR2 is YYDKDF (reference sequence). The CDR3 DNA follows: TGTGCCACCAGGGCCGGGACAGGGAGGGGCGAGCAGTACTTC. Its protein product is CATRAGTGRGEQYF.

The table lists this clone with a few counts. This rearrangement joins TRBV29-1 to TRBJ1-2; D ambiguous. CDR3 size: 13 residues. Trimming removed 6 bases from V and 5 bases from J, with 16 bases in between. Germline CDR1 SQVTM, CDR2 ANQGSEA. The CDR3 DNA reads as TGCAGCGTCGAGAGCGGCAGCTCATATGGCTACACCTTC. This encodes CSVESGSSYGYTF.

The chain is built from TRBV29-1 and TRBJ2-3; D not resolved. The CDR3 has 11 amino acids. Trimming took off 4 bases at V and 3 bases at J, with 5 bases between the two ends. The germline V gene has CDR1 SQVTM and CDR2 ANQGSEA. The CDR3, as DNA: TGCAGCGTTGGAGGAACAGATACGCAGTATTTT. It yields the protein CSVGGTDTQYF.

This sequence joins TRBV7-2 and TRBJ2-4; 12 bases fit TRBD1. Per germline, CDR1 SGHTA and CDR2 FQGNSA. With V trimmed by 5 bases and J by 1 base, 9 bases remained unmatched. The CDR3 runs to 18 residues. CDR3 in amino acids: CASSPRGQGAVAKNIQYF. CDR3 coding DNA: TGTGCCAGCAGCCCACGGGGACAGGGGGCCGTTGCCAAAAACATTCAGTACTTC.

The genes are TRBV2 and TRBJ2-1, with D possibly TRBD2 on 5 matching bases. The CDR3 has 13 residues. CDR1 and CDR2 from the germline V gene are SNHLY and FYNNEI. The V end lost 7 bases, the J end lost 10 bases, and 17 bases lay between the germline ends. The CDR3 region has the DNA TGTGCCAGCACCGAAGGAGGCAGAGCAGAGCAGTTCTTC. It is translated as CASTEGGRAEQFF.

This chain joins TRBV1 and TRBJ2-1; the tabulated D call, TRBD2, remains unverified against the DNA. TRBV1 is given as a pseudogene. CDR3 size: 15 residues. The CDR3 DNA reads as TGCACCAGCAGCGACGGTCGACTATCCCAGGATGAGCAGTTCTTC. Translating gives CTSSDGRLSQDEQFF.

The J gene is TRBJ2-1, the V gene TRBV2, with 11 bases that match TRBD2. Germline V lookup: CDR1 SNHLY, CDR2 FYNNEI. Losses at the gene ends were 6 bases for V and 9 bases for J; bases not matched to a gene: 13. This CDR3 contains 16 residues. CDR3 nucleotides: TGTGCCAGCAGGGCACTAGCGGGAGATCCCAGGGGTGAGCAGTTCTTC. It specifies CASRALAGDPRGEQFF. Looking up the rest from reference TRBV2 and TRBJ2-1 gives the full variable domain: EPEVTQTPSHQVTQMGQEVILRCVPISNHLYFYWYRQILGQKVEFLVSFYNNEISEKSEIFDDQFSVERPDGSNFTLKIRSTKLEDSAMYFCASRALAGDPRGEQFFGPGTRLTVL.